One and the same sample provided the 2 T cell receptor beta chains below, sequenced in a study of shared clonotypes between healthy human individuals. The repertoire was sequenced with immunoSEQ multiplex PCR; TCRdb's copy has only in-frame clones and lacks some. The sample includes about 980,000 clones, more than 75% seen only once; the top ten take around 1.5%. The sequenced material came from memory CD4+ T cells sorted from blood. Subset meaning: CD45RA-negative fraction. These receptor sequences come from a man aged 18-30 years in good health.

The chain uses TRBV2 and TRBJ2-5; perhaps TRBD2 as D (5 bases). V lost 3 bases and J 5 bases, leaving 13 bases between the germline ends. CDR3 length equals 14 residues. CDR1 and CDR2 (germline): SNHLY, FYNNEI. Written as DNA, the CDR3 is TGTGCCAGCAGTGAGACGGGCGGCGGGGAGACCCAGTACTTC. Encoded protein: CASSETGGGETQYF.

V and J are TRBV27 and TRBJ1-2; a weak D match, TRBD1 (6 bases). With 0 bases removed from V and 8 bases from J, the gap between germline ends came to 16 bases. Germline lookup yields CDR1 MNHEY and CDR2 SMNVEV (reference sequence). This CDR3 has 15 amino acids. The CDR3 DNA is TGTGCCAGCAGTTTATCAACGACAGGCAGAGGAGGCTACACCTTC. Protein: CASSLSTTGRGGYTF.